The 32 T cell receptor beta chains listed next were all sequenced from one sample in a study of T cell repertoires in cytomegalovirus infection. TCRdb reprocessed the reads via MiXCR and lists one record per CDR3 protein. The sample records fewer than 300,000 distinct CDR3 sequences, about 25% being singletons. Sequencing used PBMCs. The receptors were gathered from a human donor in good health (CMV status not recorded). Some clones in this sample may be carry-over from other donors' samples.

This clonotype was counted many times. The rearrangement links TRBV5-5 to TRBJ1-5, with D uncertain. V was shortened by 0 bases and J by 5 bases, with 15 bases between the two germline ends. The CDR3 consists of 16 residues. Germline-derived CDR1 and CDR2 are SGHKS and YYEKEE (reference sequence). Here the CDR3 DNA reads TGTGCCAGCAGCTTGGCCGTCGGGGTGACATATCAGCCCCAGCATTTT. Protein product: CASSLAVGVTYQPQHF.

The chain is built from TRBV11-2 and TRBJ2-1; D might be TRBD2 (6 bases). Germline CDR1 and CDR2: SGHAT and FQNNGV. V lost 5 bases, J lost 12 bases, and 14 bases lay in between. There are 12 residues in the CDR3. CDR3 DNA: TGTGCCAGCAGCCAGGTCGGGAGTAGGCAGTTCTTC. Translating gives CASSQVGSRQFF.

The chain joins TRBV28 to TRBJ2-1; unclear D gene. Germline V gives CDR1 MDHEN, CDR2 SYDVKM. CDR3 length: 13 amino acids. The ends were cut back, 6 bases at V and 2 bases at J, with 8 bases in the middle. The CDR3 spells CASRERTYNEQFF. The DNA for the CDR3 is TGTGCCAGCAGGGAGAGGACCTACAATGAGCAGTTCTTC.

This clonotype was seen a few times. The CDR3 DNA is TGTGCCAGCAGTGAAAACAGGGCCCACTATGGCTACACCTTC. Translating it yields CASSENRAHYGYTF. The rearrangement uses TRBV25-1 and TRBJ1-2; a possible D gene is TRBD1 (6 bases). The CDR3 spans 14 residues. Germline V gene sequence: CDR1 MGHDK, CDR2 SYGVNS. V was clipped by 2 bases and J by 3 bases, with 10 bases between them.

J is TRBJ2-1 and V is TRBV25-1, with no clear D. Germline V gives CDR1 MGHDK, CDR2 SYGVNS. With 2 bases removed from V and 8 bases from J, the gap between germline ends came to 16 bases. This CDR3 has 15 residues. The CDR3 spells CASSEGRSHPDEQFF. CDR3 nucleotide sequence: TGTGCCAGCAGTGAAGGCAGGTCCCATCCCGATGAGCAGTTCTTC.

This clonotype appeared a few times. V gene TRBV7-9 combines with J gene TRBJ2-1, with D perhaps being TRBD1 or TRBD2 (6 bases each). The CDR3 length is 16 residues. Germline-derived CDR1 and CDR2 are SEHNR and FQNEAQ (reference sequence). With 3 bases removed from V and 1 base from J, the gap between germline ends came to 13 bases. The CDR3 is CASSFPWGASYNEQFF. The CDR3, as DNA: TGTGCCAGCAGCTTCCCTTGGGGGGCTTCCTACAATGAGCAGTTCTTC.

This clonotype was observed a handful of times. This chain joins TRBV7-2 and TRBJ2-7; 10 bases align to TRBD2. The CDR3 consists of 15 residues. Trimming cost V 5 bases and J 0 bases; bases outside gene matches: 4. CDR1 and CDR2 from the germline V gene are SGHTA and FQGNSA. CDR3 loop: CASSQRTSGSYEQYF. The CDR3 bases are TGTGCCAGCAGCCAAAGGACTAGCGGCTCCTACGAGCAGTACTTC.

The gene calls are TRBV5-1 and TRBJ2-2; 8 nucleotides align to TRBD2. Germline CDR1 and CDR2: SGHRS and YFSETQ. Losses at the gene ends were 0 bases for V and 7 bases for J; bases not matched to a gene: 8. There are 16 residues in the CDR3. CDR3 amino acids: CASSLGSGRSDGELFF. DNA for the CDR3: TGCGCCAGCAGCTTGGGAAGCGGGAGATCCGACGGGGAGCTGTTTTTT.

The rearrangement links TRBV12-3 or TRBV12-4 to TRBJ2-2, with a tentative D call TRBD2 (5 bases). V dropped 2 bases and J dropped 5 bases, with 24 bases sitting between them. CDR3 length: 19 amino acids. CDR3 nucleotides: TGTGCCAGCAGTTTAATTTTAGGAGGTTCCCGTATGGGGACCGGGGAGCTGTTTTTT. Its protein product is CASSLILGGSRMGTGELFF.

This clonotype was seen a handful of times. This CDR3 reads CASSPLTASDTEAFF. CDR3 bases: TGTGCCAGCTCACCGTTGACAGCGAGTGACACTGAAGCTTTCTTT. The chain combines TRBV18 with TRBJ1-1, with a tentative D call TRBD1 (5 bases). Germline lookup yields CDR1 KGHSH and CDR2 LQKENI. The ends were cut back, 3 bases at V and 3 bases at J, with 14 bases in the middle. The length of the CDR3 is 15 residues.

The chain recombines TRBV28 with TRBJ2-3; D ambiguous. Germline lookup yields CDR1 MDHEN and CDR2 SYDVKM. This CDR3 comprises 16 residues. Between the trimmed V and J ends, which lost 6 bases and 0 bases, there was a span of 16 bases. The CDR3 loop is CASRRSKFSSTDTQYF. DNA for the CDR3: TGTGCCAGCAGACGTTCTAAGTTTTCTAGCACAGATACGCAGTATTTT.

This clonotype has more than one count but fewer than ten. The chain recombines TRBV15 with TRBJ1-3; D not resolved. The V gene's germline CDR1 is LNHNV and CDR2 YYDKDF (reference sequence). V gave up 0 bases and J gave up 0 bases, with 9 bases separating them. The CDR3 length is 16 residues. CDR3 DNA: TGTGCCACCAGCAGAGAGAACGTCAACTCTGGAAACACCATATATTTT. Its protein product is CATSRENVNSGNTIYF.

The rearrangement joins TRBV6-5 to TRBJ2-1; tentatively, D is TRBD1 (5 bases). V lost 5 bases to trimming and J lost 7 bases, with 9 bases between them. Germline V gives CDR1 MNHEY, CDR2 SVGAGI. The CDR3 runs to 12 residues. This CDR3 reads CASSRGFNEQFF. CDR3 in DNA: TGTGCCAGCAGTAGGGGATTTAATGAGCAGTTCTTC.

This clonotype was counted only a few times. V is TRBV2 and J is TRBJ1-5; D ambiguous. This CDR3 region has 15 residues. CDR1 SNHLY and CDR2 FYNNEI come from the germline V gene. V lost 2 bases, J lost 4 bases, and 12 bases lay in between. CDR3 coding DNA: TGTGCCAGCAGTGAACAATCCCCCGGGAATCAGCCCCAGCATTTT. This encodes CASSEQSPGNQPQHF.

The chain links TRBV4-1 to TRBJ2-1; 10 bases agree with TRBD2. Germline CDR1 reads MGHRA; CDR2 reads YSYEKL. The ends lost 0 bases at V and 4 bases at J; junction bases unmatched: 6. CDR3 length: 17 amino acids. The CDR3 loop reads CASSQDKLAGTYNEQFF. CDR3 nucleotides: TGCGCCAGCAGCCAAGATAAACTAGCGGGGACGTACAATGAGCAGTTCTTC.

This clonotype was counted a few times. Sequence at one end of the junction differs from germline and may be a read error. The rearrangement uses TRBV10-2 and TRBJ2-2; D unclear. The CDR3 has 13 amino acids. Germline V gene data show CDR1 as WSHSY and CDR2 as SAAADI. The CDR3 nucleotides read TGCGCCAGCGGTGACGGGTGGTCCGGGGAGCTGTTTTTT. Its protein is CASGDGWSGELFF.

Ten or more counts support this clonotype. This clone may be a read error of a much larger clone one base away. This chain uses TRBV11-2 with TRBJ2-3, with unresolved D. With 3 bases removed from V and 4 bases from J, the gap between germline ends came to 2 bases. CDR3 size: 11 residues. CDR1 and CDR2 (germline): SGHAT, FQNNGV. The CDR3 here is CASSFSDTQYF. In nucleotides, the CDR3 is TGTGCCAGCAGCTTCTCAGATACGCAGTATTTT.

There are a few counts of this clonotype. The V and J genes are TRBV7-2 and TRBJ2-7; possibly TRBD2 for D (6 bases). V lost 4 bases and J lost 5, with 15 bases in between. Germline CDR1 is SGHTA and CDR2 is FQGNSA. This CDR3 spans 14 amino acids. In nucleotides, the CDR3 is TGTGCCAGCAGCTCCGGGACTGCCCCAGACGAGCAGTACTTC. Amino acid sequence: CASSSGTAPDEQYF.

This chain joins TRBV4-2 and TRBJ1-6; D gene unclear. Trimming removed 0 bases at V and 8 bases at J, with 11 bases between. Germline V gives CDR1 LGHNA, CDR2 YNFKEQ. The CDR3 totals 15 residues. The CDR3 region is CASSQETEPYSPLHF. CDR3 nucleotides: TGTGCCAGCAGCCAAGAAACAGAGCCTTATTCACCCCTCCACTTT.

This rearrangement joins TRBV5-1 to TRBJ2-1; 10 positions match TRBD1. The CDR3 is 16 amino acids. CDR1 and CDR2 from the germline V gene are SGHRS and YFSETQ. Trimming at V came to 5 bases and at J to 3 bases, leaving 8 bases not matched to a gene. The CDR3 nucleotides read TGCGCCAGCAGACCGGGACAGGGGTACGGCTACAATGAGCAGTTCTTC. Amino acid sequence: CASRPGQGYGYNEQFF.

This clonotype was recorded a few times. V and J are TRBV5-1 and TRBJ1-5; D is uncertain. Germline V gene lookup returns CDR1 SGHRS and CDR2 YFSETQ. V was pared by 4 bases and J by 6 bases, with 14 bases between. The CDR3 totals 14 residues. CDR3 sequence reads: CASSPREGSQPQHF. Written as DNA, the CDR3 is TGCGCCAGCAGCCCTCGTGAGGGCAGTCAGCCCCAGCATTTT. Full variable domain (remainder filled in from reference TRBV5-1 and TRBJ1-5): KAGVTQTPRYLIKTRGQQVTLSCSPISGHRSVSWYQQTPGQGLQFLFEYFSETQRNKGNFPGRFSGRQFSNSRSEMNVSTLELGDSALYLCASSPREGSQPQHFGDGTRLSIL.

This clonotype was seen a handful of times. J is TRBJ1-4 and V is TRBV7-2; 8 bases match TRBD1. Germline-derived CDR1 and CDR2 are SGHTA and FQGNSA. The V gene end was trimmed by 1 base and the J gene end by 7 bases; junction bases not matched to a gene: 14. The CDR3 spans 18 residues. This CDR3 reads CASSLERQGAGRSEKLFF. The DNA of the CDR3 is TGTGCCAGCAGCTTAGAGCGGCAGGGGGCCGGGCGGAGTGAAAAACTGTTTTTT.

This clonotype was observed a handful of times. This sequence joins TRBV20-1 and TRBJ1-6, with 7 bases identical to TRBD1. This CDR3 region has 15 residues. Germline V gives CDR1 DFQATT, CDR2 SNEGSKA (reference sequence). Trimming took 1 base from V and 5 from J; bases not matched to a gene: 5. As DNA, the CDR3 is TGCAGTGCTAGAGCAGGGACAGCCAATAATTCACCCCTCCACTTT. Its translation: CSARAGTANNSPLHF.

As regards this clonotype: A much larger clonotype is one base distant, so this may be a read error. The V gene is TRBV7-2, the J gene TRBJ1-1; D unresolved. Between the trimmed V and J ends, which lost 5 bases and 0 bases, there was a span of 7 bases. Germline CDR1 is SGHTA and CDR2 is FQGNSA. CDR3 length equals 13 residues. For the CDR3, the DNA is TGTGCCAGCAGCGCCACTATGAACACTGAAGCTTTCTTT. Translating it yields CASSATMNTEAFF.

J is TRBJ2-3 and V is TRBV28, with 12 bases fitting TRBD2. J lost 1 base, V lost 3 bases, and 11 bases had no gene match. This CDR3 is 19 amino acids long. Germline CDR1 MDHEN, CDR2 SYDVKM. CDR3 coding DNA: TGTGCCAGCAGTTTCTTCGGACTAGCGGGGTTAGACGGCACAGATACGCAGTATTTT. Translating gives CASSFFGLAGLDGTDTQYF.

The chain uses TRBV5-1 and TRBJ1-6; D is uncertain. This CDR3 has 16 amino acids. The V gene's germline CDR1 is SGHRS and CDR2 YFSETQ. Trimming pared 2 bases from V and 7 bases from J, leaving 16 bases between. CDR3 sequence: CASSLLSAALNSPLHF. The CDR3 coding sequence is TGCGCCAGCAGCTTACTCTCAGCCGCTTTGAATTCACCCCTCCACTTT.

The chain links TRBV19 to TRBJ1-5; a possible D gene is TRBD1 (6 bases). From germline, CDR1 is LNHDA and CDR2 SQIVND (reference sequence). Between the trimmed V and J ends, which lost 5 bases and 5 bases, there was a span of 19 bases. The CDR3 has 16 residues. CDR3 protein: CASSPRAARGHQPQHF. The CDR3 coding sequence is TGTGCCAGTAGTCCCCGGGCGGCCAGGGGTCATCAGCCCCAGCATTTT.

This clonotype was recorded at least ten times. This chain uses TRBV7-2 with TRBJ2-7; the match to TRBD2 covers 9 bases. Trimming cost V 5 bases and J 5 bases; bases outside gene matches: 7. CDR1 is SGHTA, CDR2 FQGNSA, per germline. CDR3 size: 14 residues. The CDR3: CASSGYGTSHEQYF. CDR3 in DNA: TGTGCCAGCAGCGGTTACGGGACTAGCCACGAGCAGTACTTC. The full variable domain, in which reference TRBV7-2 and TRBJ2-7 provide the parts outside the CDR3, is GAGVSQSPSNKVTEKGKDVELRCDPISGHTALYWYRQSLGQGLEFLIYFQGNSAPDKSGLPSDRFSAERTGGSVSTLTIQRTQQEDSAVYLCASSGYGTSHEQYFGPGTRLTVT.

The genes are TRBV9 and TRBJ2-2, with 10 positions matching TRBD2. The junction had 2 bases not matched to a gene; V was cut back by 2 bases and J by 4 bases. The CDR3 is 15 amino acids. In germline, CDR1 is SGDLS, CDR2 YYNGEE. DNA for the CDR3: TGTGCCAGCAGCGTGGGACTAGCGACCACCGGGGAGCTGTTTTTT. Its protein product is CASSVGLATTGELFF.

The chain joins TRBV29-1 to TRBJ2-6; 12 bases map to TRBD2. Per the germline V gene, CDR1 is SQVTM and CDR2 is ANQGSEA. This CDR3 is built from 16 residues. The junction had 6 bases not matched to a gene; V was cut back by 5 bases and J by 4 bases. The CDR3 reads CSVLGLAGSGANVLTF. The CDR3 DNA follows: TGCAGCGTTCTTGGACTAGCGGGATCCGGGGCCAACGTCCTGACTTTC.

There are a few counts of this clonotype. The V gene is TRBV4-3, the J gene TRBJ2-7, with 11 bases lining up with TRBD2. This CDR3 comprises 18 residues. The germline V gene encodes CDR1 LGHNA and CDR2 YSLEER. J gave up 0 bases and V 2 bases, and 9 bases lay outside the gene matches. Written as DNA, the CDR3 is TGCGCCAGCAGCCAAATGCCCGGGACTAGCGGCGTCTCCTACGAGCAGTACTTC. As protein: CASSQMPGTSGVSYEQYF.

The CDR3 DNA sequence: TGTGCCAGCAGAAATGGGGTAGCGGGGCCCTCCTACGAGCAGTACTTC. It codes for CASRNGVAGPSYEQYF. The chain joins TRBV6-1 to TRBJ2-7; 8 nucleotides align to TRBD2. Germline V lookup: CDR1 MNHNS, CDR2 SASEGT. The CDR3 contains 16 residues. J gave up 0 bases and V 6 bases, and 10 bases lay outside the gene matches.